A selection of T cell receptor beta chains follows, all from one sample in a study of early T cells in non-severe SARS-CoV-2 infection. TCRdb re-called the 5' RACE reads through MiXCR, storing one row per CDR3 protein. The sample holds about 26,000 distinct CDR3 sequences, about 4.2% seen once. The sequencing sample was made of whole blood. All receptors come from an adult who was a healthcare worker with PCR-confirmed SARS-CoV-2 infection or an uninfected control (not recorded which). Both conserved end residues are part of each CDR3. A D gene is named only where the DNA matches it firmly. Not every row has a clone size; where given, it reads once, few, many or a size class.

cdr3_aa: CATHKQGLNTGELFF
cdr3_nt: TGTGCCACCCACAAACAGGGGTTAAACACCGGGGAGCTGTTTTTT
v_call: TRBV7-6
d_call: TRBD1
j_call: TRBJ2-2
clone_size: medium-sized

cdr3_aa: CASSETRDGTDTQYF
cdr3_nt: TGTGCCAGCAGCGAGACGCGGGATGGCACAGATACGCAGTATTTT
v_call: TRBV7-9
d_call: .
j_call: TRBJ2-3
clone_size: medium-sized

cdr3_aa: CASSRDRNNEQFF
cdr3_nt: TGTGCCAGCAGCCGGGACAGGAACAATGAGCAGTTCTTC
v_call: TRBV12-3/TRBV12-4
d_call: TRBD1
j_call: TRBJ2-1
clone_size: many

cdr3_aa: CASSRTGDTQYF
cdr3_nt: TGTGCCAGCAGCCGGACGGGGGATACGCAGTATTTT
v_call: TRBV6-6
d_call: .
j_call: TRBJ2-3
clone_size: many

cdr3_aa: CASSVSSASYEQYF
cdr3_nt: TGTGCCAGCAGCGTAAGTAGCGCCTCCTACGAGCAGTACTTC
v_call: TRBV9
d_call: .
j_call: TRBJ2-7
clone_size: many

cdr3_aa: CASSLIALGHHGANYGYTF
cdr3_nt: TGTGCCAGCAGTTTAATTGCGCTGGGACACCACGGCGCTAACTATGGCTACACCTTC
v_call: TRBV28
d_call: .
j_call: TRBJ1-2
clone_size: many

cdr3_aa: CASGRRDRDFYTIYF
cdr3_nt: TGTGCCAGCGGACGACGGGACAGGGACTTCTACACCATATATTTT
v_call: TRBV2
d_call: TRBD1
j_call: TRBJ1-3
clone_size: .

cdr3_aa: CASSRDSLPRNEQFF
cdr3_nt: TGTGCCAGCAGTCGGGACTCCCTCCCGAGGAATGAGCAGTTCTTC
v_call: TRBV6-5
d_call: .
j_call: TRBJ2-1
clone_size: .

cdr3_aa: CASSDTGNQPQHF
cdr3_nt: TGTGCCAGTAGTGATACAGGGAATCAGCCCCAGCATTTT
v_call: TRBV19
d_call: .
j_call: TRBJ1-5
clone_size: many

cdr3_aa: CASSLLNGQGDDGYTF
cdr3_nt: TGTGCCAGCAGCCTTCTTAATGGACAGGGAGACGATGGCTACACCTTC
v_call: TRBV14
d_call: TRBD1
j_call: TRBJ1-2
clone_size: many

cdr3_aa: CASSPKAGARNQPQHF
cdr3_nt: TGTGCCAGCTCACCAAAGGCAGGGGCCAGGAATCAGCCCCAGCATTTT
v_call: TRBV18
d_call: .
j_call: TRBJ1-5
clone_size: many

cdr3_aa: CSASVGPQNQYF
cdr3_nt: TGCAGTGCTAGCGTAGGACCGCAAAATCAATACTTC
v_call: TRBV20-1
d_call: .
j_call: TRBJ2-4
clone_size: few

cdr3_aa: CASSEGGRSHEKLFF
cdr3_nt: TGTGCCAGCAGTGAAGGGGGCAGGAGCCATGAAAAACTGTTTTTT
v_call: TRBV2
d_call: .
j_call: TRBJ1-4
clone_size: .

cdr3_aa: CATSRDRGTVDEQFF
cdr3_nt: TGTGCCACCAGCAGGGACAGAGGGACAGTGGATGAGCAGTTCTTC
v_call: TRBV15
d_call: TRBD1
j_call: TRBJ2-1
clone_size: .

cdr3_aa: CASSPGGESSKEQYF
cdr3_nt: TGTGCCAGCAGCCCGGGGGGGGAATCGTCGAAGGAGCAGTACTTC
v_call: TRBV28
d_call: TRBD2
j_call: TRBJ2-7
clone_size: many

cdr3_aa: CASSEATWTGVETQYF
cdr3_nt: TGTGCCAGCAGTGAAGCCACGTGGACAGGGGTAGAGACCCAGTACTTC
v_call: TRBV2
d_call: TRBD1
j_call: TRBJ2-5
clone_size: few

cdr3_aa: CASSPRPSAYEQYF
cdr3_nt: TGTGCCAGCAGCCCCAGACCATCCGCCTACGAGCAGTACTTC
v_call: TRBV7-8
d_call: .
j_call: TRBJ2-7
clone_size: many

cdr3_aa: CASSTLVGQGVHGSYLAKNIQYF
cdr3_nt: TGTGCCAGCAGCACCCTCGTGGGACAGGGCGTCCACGGATCGTATCTAGCCAAAAACATTCAGTACTTC
v_call: TRBV12-3/TRBV12-4
d_call: TRBD1
j_call: TRBJ2-4
clone_size: many

cdr3_aa: CSASSETDTQYF
cdr3_nt: TGCAGTGCTAGTTCCGAAACAGATACGCAGTATTTT
v_call: TRBV20-1
d_call: .
j_call: TRBJ2-3
clone_size: .

cdr3_aa: CASSDSLTVNQQFF
cdr3_nt: TGTGCCAGCAGTGATAGTCTAACCGTTAATCAGCAGTTCTTC
v_call: TRBV25-1
d_call: .
j_call: TRBJ2-1
clone_size: many

cdr3_aa: CASSEFPSGELFF
cdr3_nt: TGTGCCAGCAGTGAATTCCCATCCGGGGAGCTGTTTTTT
v_call: TRBV25-1
d_call: .
j_call: TRBJ2-2
clone_size: many

cdr3_aa: CASSPGLAGDLMWSYNEQFF
cdr3_nt: TGTGCCAGCAGCCCAGGACTAGCGGGGGATTTAATGTGGTCCTACAATGAGCAGTTCTTC
v_call: TRBV5-5
d_call: TRBD2
j_call: TRBJ2-1
clone_size: many

cdr3_aa: CATSHEQFF
cdr3_nt: TGTGCCACTTCCCATGAGCAGTTCTTC
v_call: TRBV12-3/TRBV12-4
d_call: .
j_call: TRBJ2-1
clone_size: many

cdr3_aa: CASAAGASGANVLTF
cdr3_nt: TGTGCCAGCGCGGCCGGAGCCTCTGGGGCCAACGTCCTGACTTTC
v_call: TRBV6-1
d_call: .
j_call: TRBJ2-6
clone_size: many

cdr3_aa: CASSLGTSAGELFF
cdr3_nt: TGTGCCAGCAGTTTGGGGACATCGGCCGGGGAGCTGTTTTTT
v_call: TRBV12-3/TRBV12-4
d_call: .
j_call: TRBJ2-2
clone_size: many

cdr3_aa: CASSEVAGGDTQYF
cdr3_nt: TGTGCCAGCAGTGAAGTGGCGGGGGGAGATACGCAGTATTTT
v_call: TRBV2
d_call: TRBD2
j_call: TRBJ2-3
clone_size: many

cdr3_aa: CSAGLAASYNEQFF
cdr3_nt: TGCAGCGCTGGACTAGCGGCTTCCTACAATGAGCAGTTCTTC
v_call: TRBV29-1
d_call: TRBD2
j_call: TRBJ2-1
clone_size: few

cdr3_aa: CASSLGRLAGIEEQFF
cdr3_nt: TGTGCCAGCAGCCTCGGCAGACTAGCGGGGATTGAGGAGCAGTTCTTC
v_call: TRBV7-8
d_call: TRBD2
j_call: TRBJ2-1
clone_size: few

cdr3_aa: CATSDGYEQYF
cdr3_nt: TGTGCCACTTCGGACGGGTACGAGCAGTACTTC
v_call: TRBV27
d_call: .
j_call: TRBJ2-7
clone_size: .

cdr3_aa: CASSNPGQGASEAFF
cdr3_nt: TGTGCCAGCAGCAACCCGGGACAGGGGGCGAGTGAAGCTTTCTTT
v_call: TRBV3-1
d_call: TRBD1
j_call: TRBJ1-1
clone_size: .

cdr3_aa: CASSAAPGGGSYNSPLHF
cdr3_nt: TGTGCCAGCAGCGCCGCCCCCGGAGGAGGCTCCTATAATTCACCCCTCCACTTT
v_call: TRBV9
d_call: .
j_call: TRBJ1-6
clone_size: few

cdr3_aa: CASSLSRQTLIYEQYF
cdr3_nt: TGTGCCAGCAGCTTATCCCGACAGACATTAATCTACGAGCAGTACTTC
v_call: TRBV7-9
d_call: .
j_call: TRBJ2-7
clone_size: few

cdr3_aa: CASSFGGTSSYEQYF
cdr3_nt: TGTGCCAGCAGCTTTGGAGGGACAAGCTCCTACGAGCAGTACTTC
v_call: TRBV14
d_call: .
j_call: TRBJ2-7
clone_size: many

cdr3_aa: CAMSRGGVYNEQFF
cdr3_nt: TGTGCGATGTCAAGGGGGGGCGTCTACAATGAGCAGTTCTTC
v_call: TRBV6-1
d_call: .
j_call: TRBJ2-1
clone_size: many

cdr3_aa: CASSLDTNTGELFF
cdr3_nt: TGTGCCAGCAGCTTGGACACGAACACCGGGGAGCTGTTTTTT
v_call: TRBV5-4
d_call: .
j_call: TRBJ2-2
clone_size: many

cdr3_aa: CASSDGGGTDTQYF
cdr3_nt: TGCGCCAGCAGTGACGGGGGTGGTACAGATACGCAGTATTTT
v_call: TRBV10-1
d_call: .
j_call: TRBJ2-3
clone_size: many

cdr3_aa: CASTPESGGAGTQYF
cdr3_nt: TGTGCCAGCACCCCTGAGAGCGGGGGGGCGGGGACGCAGTATTTT
v_call: TRBV2
d_call: TRBD2
j_call: TRBJ2-3
clone_size: many

cdr3_aa: CASSQVFEQGYTF
cdr3_nt: TGCGCCAGCAGCCAAGTCTTTGAGCAGGGCTACACCTTC
v_call: TRBV4-1
d_call: .
j_call: TRBJ1-2
clone_size: many

cdr3_aa: CSVEWGPKNIQYF
cdr3_nt: TGCAGCGTTGAGTGGGGGCCCAAAAACATTCAGTACTTC
v_call: TRBV29-1
d_call: .
j_call: TRBJ2-4
clone_size: .